Here is one T cell receptor beta chain with its context. The entry originates in a study of T-cell reconstitution after alpha-beta-depleted transplantation in children. Library preparation (for TCRbeta) was performed with unique molecular identifiers. TCRdb used MiXCR to reprocess the PCR reads, holding one entry per CDR3 protein. The sample includes 450,000 to 700,000 distinct CDR3 sequences, 25% to 30% of them seen just once. The V end lost 3 bases, the J end lost 5 bases, and 15 bases lay between the germline ends. The germline CDR1 and CDR2 sequences are SGHRS and YFSETQ. This CDR3 spans 15 amino acids.

The clonotype originates from a boy under three years old with Wiskott-Aldrich syndrome, due to receive a stem cell transplant. The sequences come from PBMCs, collected before TCRalphabeta/CD19-depleted stem cell transplant. The J gene is TRBJ2-1, the V gene TRBV5-1; no reliable D call. In nucleotides, the CDR3 is TGCGCCAGCAGCTCCGGCGCCCTCAGACACAATGAGCAGTTCTTC. The encoded protein is CASSSGALRHNEQFF.